Below, one T cell receptor (beta chain) is given with its context. Germline V lookup: CDR1 SGHDT, CDR2 YYEEEE. The V end lost 7 bases, the J end lost 0 bases, and 13 bases lay between the germline ends. The CDR3 totals 14 residues. This sample was included in a study of T cell changes during pregnancy in multiple sclerosis. Sequenced by immunoSEQ multiplex PCR; TCRdb stores in-frame clones only, minus some. The data show around 40,000 clones, roughly 91% seen once. The gene calls are TRBV5-6 and TRBJ1-1; the D gene is possibly TRBD1 (5 bases). This clonotype was sampled from a female donor with multiple sclerosis, enrolled in a pregnancy study. Material: CD8+ T cells from peripheral blood mononuclear cells, obtained in the second trimester of pregnancy. In DNA, the CDR3 is TGTGCCAGCGGGAGGCAGGGTATGAACACTGAAGCTTTCTTT. This translates into CASGRQGMNTEAFF.